These T cell receptor beta chains were read from a single sample in a study of shared clonotypes between healthy human individuals. The repertoire was sequenced with immunoSEQ multiplex PCR; TCRdb's copy has only in-frame clones and lacks some. Of a few million clones in the sample, approximately 92% were seen once. The sequenced sample was naive CD4+ T cells sorted from blood. Receptors were obtained from a man between 18 and 35 years old in good health. Each CDR3 is given without its conserved first and last residue. The D gene is left open where the match is weak.

TRBV10-3	TRBJ2-7	.	AISAGPSYEQY
TRBV27	TRBJ2-7	.	ASSLSRIPSAYEQY
TRBV2	TRBJ2-2	.	ASRVYQGTGELF
TRBV5-6	TRBJ2-7	.	ASSLKGSLEQY
TRBV2	TRBJ1-5	.	ASSEEGSQPQH
TRBV9	TRBJ2-5	.	ASSPGWGTQGETQY
TRBV6-1	TRBJ1-2	.	ASSREPTNYGYT
TRBV9	TRBJ2-7	.	ASSVGGHTSYEQY
TRBV19	TRBJ2-2	.	ASSLDLNTGELF
TRBV30	TRBJ2-7	.	AWSTLVYYEQY
TRBV2	TRBJ2-5	TRBD1	ASRAGGRTQY
TRBV9	TRBJ2-4	TRBD2	ASSVDGDYGQY
TRBV6-6	TRBJ2-5	.	ASSAGLYQETQY
TRBV5-4	TRBJ1-2	TRBD1	ASSGTGGRYGYT
TRBV30	TRBJ1-2	TRBD1	AWSVIASGGYGYT
TRBV19	TRBJ1-2	.	ASSMGDAIGGYT
TRBV18	TRBJ1-5	.	ASSPGVQPQH
TRBV5-4	TRBJ2-3	TRBD2	ASSSPSGSLTDTQY
TRBV29-1	TRBJ2-1	.	SVDVRGNDNEQF
TRBV4-2	TRBJ1-5	.	ASSQEGRPQH
TRBV6-1	TRBJ2-7	TRBD1	ASSEARGQGNSYEQY
TRBV13	TRBJ1-6	TRBD1	ASSLGVGGTGASPLH
TRBV7-8	TRBJ2-5	.	ASSQDRGETQY
TRBV4-1	TRBJ2-2	.	ASSQDLARPNTGELF
TRBV4-1	TRBJ1-3	TRBD1	ASSQSGQYSGNTIY
TRBV6-5	TRBJ2-2	TRBD1	ASSSGQRPNTGELF
TRBV6-1	TRBJ1-3	TRBD1	ASSGKQGYSGNTIY
TRBV5-1	TRBJ2-7	.	ASSSPGKYEQY
TRBV7-2	TRBJ2-7	TRBD1	ASSADRGRGEQY
TRBV2	TRBJ1-1	TRBD1	ASRQTGTGGTEAF
TRBV2	TRBJ2-1	.	ASSERNEQF
TRBV9	TRBJ1-1	.	ASSALGGGTEAF
TRBV14	TRBJ2-7	.	ASSQGWGTRYEQY
TRBV25-1	TRBJ2-7	.	ASSEPGARSYEQY
TRBV11-2	TRBJ2-2	TRBD2	ASRGGPGTGELF
TRBV30	TRBJ2-3	.	AWSGSGTDTQY
TRBV19	TRBJ2-3	TRBD1	ASNLQGAPSTDTQY
TRBV30	TRBJ1-2	TRBD1	AWRDTGVGYT
TRBV6-5	TRBJ1-6	.	ASSRSLNSPLH
TRBV6-1	TRBJ1-3	.	ASSAGTENTIY
TRBV19	TRBJ1-6	.	ASGGQFNSPLH
TRBV7-9	TRBJ1-2	.	ASDSTGNYGYT
TRBV7-3	TRBJ2-5	.	ASSLMGYQETQY
TRBV25-1	TRBJ1-1	.	ASSPVGGVPTEAF
TRBV9	TRBJ2-7	TRBD1	ASSAWDRALPYPYEQY
TRBV19	TRBJ2-7	.	ASSIASSEPYEQY
TRBV11-3	TRBJ2-7	.	ASSSGGDSYEQY
TRBV27	.	.	ASSLPPFPGPAYEQY
TRBV11-3	TRBJ2-2	.	ASSSRDKNTGELF
TRBV7-2	TRBJ2-2	TRBD1	ASSTAGTGDNWVGGELF